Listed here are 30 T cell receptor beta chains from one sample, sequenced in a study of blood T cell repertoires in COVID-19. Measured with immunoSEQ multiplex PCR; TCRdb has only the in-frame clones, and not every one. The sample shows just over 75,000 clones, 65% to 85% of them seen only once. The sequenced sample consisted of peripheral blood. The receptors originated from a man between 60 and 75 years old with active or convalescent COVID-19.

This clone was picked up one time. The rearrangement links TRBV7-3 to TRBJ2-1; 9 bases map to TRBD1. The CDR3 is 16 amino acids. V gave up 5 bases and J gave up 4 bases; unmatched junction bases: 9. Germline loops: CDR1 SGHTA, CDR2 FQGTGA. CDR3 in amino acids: CASSLIPGQGYNEQFF. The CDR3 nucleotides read TGTGCCAGCAGCCTCATACCGGGACAGGGTTACAATGAGCAGTTCTTC.

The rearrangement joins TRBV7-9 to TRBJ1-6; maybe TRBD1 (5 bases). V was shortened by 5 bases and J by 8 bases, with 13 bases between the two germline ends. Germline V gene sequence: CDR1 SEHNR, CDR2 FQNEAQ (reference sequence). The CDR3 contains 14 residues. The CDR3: CASSPTPGDSPLHF. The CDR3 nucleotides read TGTGCCAGCAGCCCAACGCCGGGGGATTCACCCCTCCACTTT.

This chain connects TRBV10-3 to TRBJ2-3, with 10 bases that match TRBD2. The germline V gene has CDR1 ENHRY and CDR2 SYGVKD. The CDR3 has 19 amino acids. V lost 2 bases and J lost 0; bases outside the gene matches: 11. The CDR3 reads CAISEPGTLAGGSTDTQYF. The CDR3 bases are TGTGCCATCAGTGAGCCGGGTACCTTAGCGGGGGGTAGCACAGATACGCAGTATTTT.

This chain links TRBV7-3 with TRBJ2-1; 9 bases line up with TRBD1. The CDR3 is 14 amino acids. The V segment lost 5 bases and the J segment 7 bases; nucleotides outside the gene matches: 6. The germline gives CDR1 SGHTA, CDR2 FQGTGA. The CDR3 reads CASSKPGTGNEQFF. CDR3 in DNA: TGTGCCAGCAGCAAGCCCGGGACAGGGAATGAGCAGTTCTTC.

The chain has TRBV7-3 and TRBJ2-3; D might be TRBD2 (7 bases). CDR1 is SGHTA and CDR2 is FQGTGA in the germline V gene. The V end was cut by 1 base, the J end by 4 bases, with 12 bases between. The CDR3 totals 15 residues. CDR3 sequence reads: CASSLIGGGPDTQYF. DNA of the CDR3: TGTGCCAGCAGCTTAATTGGGGGGGGCCCAGATACGCAGTATTTT.

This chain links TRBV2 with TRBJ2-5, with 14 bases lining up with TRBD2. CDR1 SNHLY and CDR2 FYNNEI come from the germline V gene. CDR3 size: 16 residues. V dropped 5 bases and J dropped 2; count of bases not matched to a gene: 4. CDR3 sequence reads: CASSQGLAGEQETQYF. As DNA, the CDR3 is TGTGCCAGCAGTCAGGGACTAGCGGGGGAGCAAGAGACCCAGTACTTC.

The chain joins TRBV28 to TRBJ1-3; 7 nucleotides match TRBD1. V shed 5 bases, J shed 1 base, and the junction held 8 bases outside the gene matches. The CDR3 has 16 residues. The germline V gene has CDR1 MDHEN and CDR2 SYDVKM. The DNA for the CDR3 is TGTGCCAGCAGTCGACAGGGATCATCTTCTGGAAACACCATATATTTT. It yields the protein CASSRQGSSSGNTIYF.

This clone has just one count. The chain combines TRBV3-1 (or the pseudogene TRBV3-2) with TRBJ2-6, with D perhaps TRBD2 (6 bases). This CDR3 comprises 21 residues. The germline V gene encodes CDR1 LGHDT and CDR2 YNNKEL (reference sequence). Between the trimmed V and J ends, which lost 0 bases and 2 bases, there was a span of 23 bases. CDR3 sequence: CASSQDRVVPGSGAGANVLTF. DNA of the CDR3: TGTGCCAGCAGCCAAGATCGGGTTGTTCCGGGTTCGGGGGCTGGGGCCAACGTCCTGACTTTC.

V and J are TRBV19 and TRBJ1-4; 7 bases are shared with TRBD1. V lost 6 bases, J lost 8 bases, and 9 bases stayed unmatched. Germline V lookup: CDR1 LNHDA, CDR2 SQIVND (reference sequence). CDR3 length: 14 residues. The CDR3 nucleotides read TGTGCCAGTAGCCTGGGGGCCAGGGGGGAAAAACTGTTTTTT. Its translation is CASSLGARGEKLFF.

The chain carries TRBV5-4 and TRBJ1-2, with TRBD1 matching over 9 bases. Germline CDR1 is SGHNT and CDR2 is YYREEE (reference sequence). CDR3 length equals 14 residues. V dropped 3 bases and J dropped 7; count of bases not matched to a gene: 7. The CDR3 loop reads CASSYGTGFGGYTF. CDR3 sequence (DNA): TGTGCCAGCAGCTACGGGACAGGGTTCGGTGGCTACACCTTC.

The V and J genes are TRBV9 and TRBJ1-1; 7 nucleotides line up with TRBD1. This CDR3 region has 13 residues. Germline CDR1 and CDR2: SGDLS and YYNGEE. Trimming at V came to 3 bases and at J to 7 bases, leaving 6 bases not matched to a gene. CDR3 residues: CASSARDSFEAFF. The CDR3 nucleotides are TGTGCCAGCAGCGCGAGGGACAGCTTTGAAGCTTTCTTT.

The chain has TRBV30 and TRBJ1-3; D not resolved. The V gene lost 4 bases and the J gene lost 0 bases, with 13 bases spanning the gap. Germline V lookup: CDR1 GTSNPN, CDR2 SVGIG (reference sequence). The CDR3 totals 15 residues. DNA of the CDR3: TGTGCCTGGATCTTTAGGGAGCCCTCTGGAAACACCATATATTTT. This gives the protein CAWIFREPSGNTIYF.

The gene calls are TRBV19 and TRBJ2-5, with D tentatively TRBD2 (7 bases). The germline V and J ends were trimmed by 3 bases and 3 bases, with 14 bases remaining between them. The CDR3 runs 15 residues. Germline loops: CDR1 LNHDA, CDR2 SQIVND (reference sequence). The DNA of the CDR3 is TGTGCCAGTAGTATTGGGGGAGGGGGTAAAGAGACCCAGTACTTC. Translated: CASSIGGGGKETQYF.

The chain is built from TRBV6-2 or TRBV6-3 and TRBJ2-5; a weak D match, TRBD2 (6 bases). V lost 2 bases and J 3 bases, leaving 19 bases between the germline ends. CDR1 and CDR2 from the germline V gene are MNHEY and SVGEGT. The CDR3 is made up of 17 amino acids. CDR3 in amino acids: CASSYDGWLEGKETQYF. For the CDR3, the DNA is TGTGCCAGCAGTTACGATGGATGGCTGGAGGGTAAAGAGACCCAGTACTTC.

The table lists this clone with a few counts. As DNA, the CDR3 is TGCGCCAGCAGCTTGGACTCCCATCCACAAGAGACCCAGTACTTC. Translation gives CASSLDSHPQETQYF. The chain uses TRBV5-1 and TRBJ2-5; unclear D gene. The V gene's germline CDR1 is SGHRS and CDR2 YFSETQ. The CDR3 is made up of 15 amino acids. Deletions cut 0 bases from V and 2 bases from J, with 11 bases between.

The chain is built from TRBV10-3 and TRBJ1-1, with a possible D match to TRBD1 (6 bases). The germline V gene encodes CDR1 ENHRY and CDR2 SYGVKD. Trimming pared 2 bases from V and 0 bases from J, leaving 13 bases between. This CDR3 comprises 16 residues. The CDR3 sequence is CAISERVDRLNTEAFF. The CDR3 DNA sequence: TGTGCCATCAGTGAGAGGGTCGACAGGTTGAACACTGAAGCTTTCTTT.

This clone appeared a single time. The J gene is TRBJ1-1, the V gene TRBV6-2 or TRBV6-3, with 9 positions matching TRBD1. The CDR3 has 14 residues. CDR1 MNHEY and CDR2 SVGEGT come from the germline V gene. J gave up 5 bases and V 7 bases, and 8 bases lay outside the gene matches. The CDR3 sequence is CASTPTGGKTEAFF. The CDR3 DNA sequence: TGTGCCAGCACCCCGACAGGGGGTAAGACTGAAGCTTTCTTT.

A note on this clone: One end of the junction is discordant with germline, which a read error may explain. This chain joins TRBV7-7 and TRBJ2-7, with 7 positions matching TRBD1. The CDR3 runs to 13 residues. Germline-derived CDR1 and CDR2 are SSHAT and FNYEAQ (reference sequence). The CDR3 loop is CASSFTTGSEQYF. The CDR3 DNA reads TGTGCTAGCAGCTTTACGACAGGGAGCGAGCAGTACTTC.

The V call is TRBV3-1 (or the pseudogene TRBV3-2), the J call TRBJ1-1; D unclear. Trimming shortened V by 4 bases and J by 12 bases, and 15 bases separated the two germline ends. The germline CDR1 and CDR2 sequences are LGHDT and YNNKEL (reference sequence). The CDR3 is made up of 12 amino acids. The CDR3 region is CASSPRELRTFF. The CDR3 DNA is TGTGCCAGCAGCCCCCGGGAGCTCCGGACTTTCTTT.

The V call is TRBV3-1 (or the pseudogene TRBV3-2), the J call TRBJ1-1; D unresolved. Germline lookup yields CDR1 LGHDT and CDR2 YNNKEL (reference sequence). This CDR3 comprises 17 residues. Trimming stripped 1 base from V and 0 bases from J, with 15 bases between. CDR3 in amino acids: CASSQVGGVGMNTEAFF. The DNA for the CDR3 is TGTGCCAGCAGCCAAGTCGGCGGGGTGGGGATGAACACTGAAGCTTTCTTT.

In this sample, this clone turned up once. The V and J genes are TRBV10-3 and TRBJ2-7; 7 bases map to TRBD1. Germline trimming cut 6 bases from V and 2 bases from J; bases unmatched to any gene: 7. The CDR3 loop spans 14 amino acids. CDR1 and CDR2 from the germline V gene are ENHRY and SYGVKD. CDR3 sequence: CAIRPQGQAYEQYF. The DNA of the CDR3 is TGTGCCATCAGGCCACAGGGGCAGGCCTACGAGCAGTACTTC.

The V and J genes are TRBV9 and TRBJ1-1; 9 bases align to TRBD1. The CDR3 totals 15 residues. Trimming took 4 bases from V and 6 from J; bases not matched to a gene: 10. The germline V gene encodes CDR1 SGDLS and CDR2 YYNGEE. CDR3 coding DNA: TGTGCCAGCAGCCCCGGCGACAGGGGGTACGCTGAAGCTTTCTTT. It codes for CASSPGDRGYAEAFF.

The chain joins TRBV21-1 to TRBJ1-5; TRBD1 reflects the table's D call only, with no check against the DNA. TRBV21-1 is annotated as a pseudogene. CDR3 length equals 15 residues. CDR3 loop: CASSIRQGGNQPQHF. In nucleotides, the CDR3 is TGTGCCAGCAGCATACGACAGGGCGGGAATCAGCCCCAGCATTTT.

The CDR3 nucleotides read TGTGCCTGGAGTGTGTCGAGGACTAGCGGGGTAGGGCCCCAGTACTTC. Amino acids: CAWSVSRTSGVGPQYF. The V call is TRBV30, the J call TRBJ2-5; TRBD2 matches 12 bases. Germline CDR1 GTSNPN, CDR2 SVGIG (reference sequence). CDR3 length: 16 amino acids. J gave up 9 bases and V 0 bases, and 11 bases lay outside the gene matches. Based on the CDR3 plus reference TRBV30 and TRBJ2-5, the full variable domain is SQTIHQWPATLVQPVGSPLSLECTVEGTSNPNLYWYRQAAGRGLQLLFYSVGIGQISSEVPQNLSASRPQDRQFILSSKKLLLSDSGFYLCAWSVSRTSGVGPQYFGPGTRLLVL.

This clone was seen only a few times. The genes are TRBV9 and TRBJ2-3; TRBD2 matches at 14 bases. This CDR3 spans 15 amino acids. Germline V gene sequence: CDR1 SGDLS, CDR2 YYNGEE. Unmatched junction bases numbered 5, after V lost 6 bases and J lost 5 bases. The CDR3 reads CASTKTSGGGDTQYF. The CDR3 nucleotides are TGTGCCAGCACCAAGACTAGCGGGGGGGGAGATACGCAGTATTTT.

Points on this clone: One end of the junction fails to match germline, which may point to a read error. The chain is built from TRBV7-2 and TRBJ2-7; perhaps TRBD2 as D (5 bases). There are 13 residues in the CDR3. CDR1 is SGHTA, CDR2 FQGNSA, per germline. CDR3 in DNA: TGTGCCAGCAGCGCGGGTCTTTCTCCCTCTCAAATTTTC. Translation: CASSAGLSPSQIF.

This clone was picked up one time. CDR3 sequence: CASSFLGGNYGTQYF. CDR3 DNA sequence: TGTGCCAGCAGCTTCCTTGGGGGGAATTACGGTACGCAGTATTTT. The chain couples TRBV7-9 to TRBJ2-3; D possibly corresponds to TRBD2 (6 bases). Germline lookup yields CDR1 SEHNR and CDR2 FQNEAQ (reference sequence). Trimming removed 3 bases from V and 8 bases from J, with 18 bases in between. This CDR3 region has 15 residues.

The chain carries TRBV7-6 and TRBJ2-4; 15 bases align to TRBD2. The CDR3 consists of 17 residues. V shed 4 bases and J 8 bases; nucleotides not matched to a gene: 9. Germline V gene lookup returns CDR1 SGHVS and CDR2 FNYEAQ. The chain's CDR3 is CASSSGTSGGPWDIQYF. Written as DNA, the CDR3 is TGTGCCAGCAGCTCAGGGACTAGCGGGGGGCCATGGGACATTCAGTACTTC.

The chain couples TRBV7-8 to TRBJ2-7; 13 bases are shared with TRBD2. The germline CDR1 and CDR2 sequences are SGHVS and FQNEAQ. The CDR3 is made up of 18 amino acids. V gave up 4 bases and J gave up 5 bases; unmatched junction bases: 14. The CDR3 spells CASSSRAQGLAGNNEQYF. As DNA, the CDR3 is TGTGCCAGCAGCTCGCGCGCTCAGGGACTAGCGGGGAACAACGAGCAGTACTTC.

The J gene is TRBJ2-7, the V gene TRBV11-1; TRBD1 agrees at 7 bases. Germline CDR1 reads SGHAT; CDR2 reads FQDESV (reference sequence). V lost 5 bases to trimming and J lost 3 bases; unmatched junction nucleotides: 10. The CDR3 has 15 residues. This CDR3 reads CASSEGTERVYEQYF. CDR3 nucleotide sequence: TGTGCCAGCAGCGAAGGGACAGAACGGGTCTACGAGCAGTACTTC.